This T cell receptor beta chain was found in a study of response to subunit inactivated influenza vaccine. Notes on the study in general: The authors suggested that every seasonal influenza vaccination recruits few new T cells.

TCRdb fed the RT-PCR reads into MiXCR, producing one record per CDR3 protein. In the table there are 450,000 to 600,000 distinct CDR3 sequences, approximately 15% of which are singletons. A note on this clonotype: What it binds is not known.

Trimming cost V 4 bases and J 4 bases, with 10 bases left between them. The CDR3 runs to 14 residues. Germline CDR1 ENHRY, CDR2 SYGVKD. The chain is built from TRBV10-3 and TRBJ2-2; weak D call: TRBD2 (6 bases). The TCR sequence derives from a man between 50 and 69 years old who received an inactivated influenza vaccine. Sequences were derived from CD4+ T cells sorted from PBMCs, sampled approximately 25 months after vaccination. The CDR3 nucleotides read TGTGCCATCAGTGGGCTAGCGACCACCGGGGAGCTGTTTTTT. This gives the protein CAISGLATTGELFF.